The clone carrying this T cell receptor beta chain has a count of ten or more. Its antigen is unidentified. This sample is part of a study of breast tumors, draining lymph nodes, adjacent tissues. The CDR3 has 11 residues. The germline gives CDR1 DFQATT, CDR2 SNEGSKA (reference sequence). Trimming cost V 6 bases and J 13 bases, with 17 bases left between them. Each CDR3 protein gets one entry after TCRdb re-called the multiplex PCR reads with MiXCR. The sample gives 150,000 to 200,000 distinct CDR3 sequences, roughly a third of which show up once; 3.5% to 4.5% is in the top ten. Regarding the study as a whole: Tumor T cell lymph node origin was a supported hypothesis, not proven.

Breast cancer patients provided tissue from their axillary draining lymph nodes. Sequenced input: axillary lymph node tissue. The sequence came from a female donor with breast cancer. Some clones in this sample may be carry-over from other donors' samples. The chain employs TRBV20-1 and TRBJ2-3; a weak D match, TRBD1 (6 bases). CDR3 region: CSAPQGSGKYF. The CDR3 coding sequence is TGCAGTGCGCCCCAGGGGAGCGGAAAGTATTTT.